What follows are 19 T cell receptor beta chains derived from one specimen sequenced in a study of PD-1 blockade in classical Hodgkin lymphoma. The assay was immunoSEQ multiplex PCR, and TCRdb's table has in-frame clones only and misses some. The profile shows 2,000 to 2,500 clones, about three quarters of them singletons. The patients all showed relapse after autologous stem cell transplantation, while their brentuximab vedotin exposure varied. Magnetic negative selection of thawed PBMCs yielded the CD8+ T cells. This specimen consisted of CD8+ T cells from blood, obtained at baseline. The receptors derive from a human donor with classical Hodgkin lymphoma.

Remarks on this clone: This likely reflects a read error, since a far larger clone is one base away. CDR3 coding DNA: TGTGCCAGCAGCGCCGGGACAGGGGGGTTAAACACTGAAGCTTTCTTT. Protein product: CASSAGTGGLNTEAFF. The V and J genes are TRBV13 and TRBJ1-1; 11 nucleotides line up with TRBD1. The CDR3 is 16 amino acids. The V and J ends lost 5 bases and 2 bases, in that order; junction bases with no gene match: 7. Germline V gene lookup returns CDR1 PRHDT and CDR2 FYEKMQ (reference sequence).

V and J are TRBV6-5 and TRBJ1-5, with 7 bases aligning to TRBD1. The CDR3 is 14 amino acids. V trimming: 10 bases; J trimming: 0 bases; junction bases outside the gene matches: 6. CDR1 MNHEY and CDR2 SVGAGI come from the germline V gene. CDR3 in amino acids: CATGQDYSNQPQHF. Here the CDR3 DNA reads TGTGCCACTGGACAGGATTATAGCAATCAGCCCCAGCATTTT.

The chain uses TRBV19 and TRBJ2-5; the D is unclear. Germline V gene data show CDR1 as LNHDA and CDR2 as SQIVND (reference sequence). V was trimmed by 7 bases and J by 2 bases, leaving 17 bases between them. The CDR3 totals 15 residues. CDR3 loop: CASKSEGRSQETQYF. The CDR3 DNA sequence: TGTGCCAGTAAATCGGAAGGGCGGTCACAAGAGACCCAGTACTTC. Drawing the rest from reference TRBV19 and TRBJ2-5, the complete variable domain is DGGITQSPKYLFRKEGQNVTLSCEQNLNHDAMYWYRQDPGQGLRLIYYSQIVNDFQKGDIAEGYSVSREKKESFPLTVTSAQKNPTAFYLCASKSEGRSQETQYFGPGTRLLVL.

This chain connects TRBV28 to TRBJ2-1; TRBD1 is a possible D gene (6 bases). The germline V and J ends were trimmed by 6 bases and 4 bases, with 13 bases remaining between them. Looked up from germline, CDR1 is MDHEN and CDR2 is SYDVKM. The CDR3 consists of 14 residues. The chain's CDR3 is CASRANREYNEQFF. The CDR3 bases are TGTGCCAGCAGGGCAAACAGGGAGTACAATGAGCAGTTCTTC.

This chain connects TRBV5-4 to TRBJ2-7, with 8 nucleotides matching TRBD2. The CDR3 contains 15 residues. The V and J ends lost 4 bases and 7 bases, in that order; junction bases with no gene match: 13. CDR1 is SGHNT, CDR2 YYREEE, per germline (reference sequence). The DNA for the CDR3 is TGTGCCAGCAGCCTGGGACTAGGCCCAATTCGGGAGCAGTACTTC. It codes for CASSLGLGPIREQYF.

The V gene is TRBV4-3, the J gene TRBJ2-3; TRBD2 aligns across 14 bases. This CDR3 comprises 17 residues. The V segment lost 0 bases and the J segment 6 bases; nucleotides outside the gene matches: 5. Per the germline V gene, CDR1 is LGHNA and CDR2 is YSLEER. CDR3 amino acids: CASSQDGTSGRGDTQYF. The CDR3 bases are TGCGCCAGCAGCCAAGACGGGACTAGCGGGAGAGGTGATACGCAGTATTTT.

Written as DNA, the CDR3 is TGTGCCAGCAGTTTTCATACCCCATCTCGGGGGAAGAACAATGAGCAGTTCTTC. Protein product: CASSFHTPSRGKNNEQFF. The genes are TRBV27 and TRBJ2-1; TRBD2 is a possible D gene (6 bases). The CDR3 extends over 18 amino acids. Germline V gene sequence: CDR1 MNHEY, CDR2 SMNVEV (reference sequence). V lost 3 bases and J lost 5, with 23 bases in between.

The chain has TRBV6-4 and TRBJ2-2, with 10 nucleotides matching TRBD1. V was clipped by 2 bases and J by 6 bases; unmatched bases: 0. From germline, CDR1 is MRHNA and CDR2 SNTAGT. The CDR3 contains 14 residues. CDR3 protein: CASSDGQGAGELFF. In DNA, the CDR3 is TGTGCCAGCAGTGACGGACAGGGGGCCGGGGAGCTGTTTTTT.

This clone has a handful of counts. This rearrangement joins TRBV7-2 to TRBJ1-2, with unresolved D. There are 14 residues in the CDR3. The V and J ends lost 6 bases and 0 bases respectively, with 11 bases between them. Germline assignment: CDR1 SGHTA and CDR2 FQGNSA. In DNA, the CDR3 is TGTGCCAGCAGTCGGATCGGGTCTAACTATGGCTACACCTTC. Translated: CASSRIGSNYGYTF. The complete variable domain, with remaining parts taken from reference TRBV7-2 and TRBJ1-2, reads GAGVSQSPSNKVTEKGKDVELRCDPISGHTALYWYRQSLGQGLEFLIYFQGNSAPDKSGLPSDRFSAERTGGSVSTLTIQRTQQEDSAVYLCASSRIGSNYGYTFGSGTRLTVV.

The rearrangement links TRBV21-1 to TRBJ2-7; whether TRBD2, the table's D call, matches the DNA was not checked. TRBV21-1 is tagged as a pseudogene. This CDR3 spans 17 amino acids. For the CDR3, the DNA is TGTGCCAGCAGCAAAGAGGATAGCGGGAGCGGCCCCTACGAGCAGTACTTC. Translating gives CASSKEDSGSGPYEQYF.

The chain's CDR3 is CASSVTLYSTEAFF. CDR3 in DNA: TGTGCCAGCAGTGTGACACTCTATAGCACTGAAGCTTTCTTT. The rearrangement links TRBV6-5 to TRBJ1-1; D is unresolved. Trimming cost V 5 bases and J 4 bases, with 14 bases left between them. The V gene's germline CDR1 is MNHEY and CDR2 SVGAGI. The CDR3 has 14 amino acids.

This clone showed up just a few times. V and J are TRBV9 and TRBJ2-1; TRBD1 agrees at 8 bases. This CDR3 has 15 residues. The V gene end was trimmed by 6 bases and the J gene end by 4 bases; junction bases not matched to a gene: 9. Germline CDR1 is SGDLS and CDR2 is YYNGEE. CDR3 nucleotide sequence: TGTGCCAGCACCCAGGGGGCGGTTGCTTACAATGAGCAGTTCTTC. This sequence encodes CASTQGAVAYNEQFF.

The genes are TRBV5-4 and TRBJ1-1; possibly TRBD1 for D (6 bases). This CDR3 comprises 14 residues. V was trimmed by 4 bases and J by 0 bases, leaving 10 bases between them. Looked up from germline, CDR1 is SGHNT and CDR2 is YYREEE (reference sequence). CDR3 loop: CASSTGTLNTEAFF. CDR3 DNA: TGTGCCAGCAGCACCGGGACACTGAACACTGAAGCTTTCTTT. Drawing the rest from reference TRBV5-4 and TRBJ1-1, the complete variable domain is ETGVTQSPTHLIKTRGQQVTLRCSSQSGHNTVSWYQQALGQGPQFIFQYYREEENGRGNFPPRFSGLQFPNYSSELNVNALELDDSALYLCASSTGTLNTEAFFGQGTRLTVV.

This sequence joins TRBV6-5 and TRBJ2-7; 11 bases match TRBD1. This CDR3 comprises 15 residues. Trimming removed 8 bases from V and 7 bases from J; junction bases left unmatched: 13. Germline V gene data show CDR1 as MNHEY and CDR2 as SVGAGI. The CDR3 coding sequence is TGTGCCAGCTTTCCCGGGACAGGGGGACCGAGGGAGCAGTACTTC. As protein: CASFPGTGGPREQYF.

This clone was seen only once. The chain uses TRBV4-3 and TRBJ2-3; the D call may be TRBD1 or TRBD2 (6 bases each). Germline V lookup: CDR1 LGHNA, CDR2 YSLEER. Between the trimmed V and J ends, which lost 0 bases and 1 base, there was a span of 11 bases. This CDR3 region has 16 residues. CDR3 amino acids: CASSQDRGLGTDTQYF. The CDR3 bases are TGCGCCAGCAGCCAAGACAGGGGACTTGGCACAGATACGCAGTATTTT.

This clone occurred once. The chain links TRBV6-5 to TRBJ2-7, with unresolved D. V was cut by 2 bases and J by 6 bases, with 14 bases left in between. The CDR3 has 14 amino acids. CDR1 MNHEY and CDR2 SVGAGI come from the germline V gene. CDR3 sequence: CASSYGRPFIEQYF. In DNA form, the CDR3 reads TGTGCCAGCAGTTACGGGCGGCCTTTCATCGAGCAGTACTTC.

This clone was detected a few times. V gene TRBV10-3 combines with J gene TRBJ1-2; TRBD1 is a possible D gene (5 bases). Germline V gene lookup returns CDR1 ENHRY and CDR2 SYGVKD. There are 14 residues in the CDR3. V was pared by 0 bases and J by 8 bases, with 13 bases between. The CDR3 nucleotides read TGTGCCATCAGTGAGTCGGCCTCCAGGGAGGGCTACACCTTC. It yields the protein CAISESASREGYTF.

This sequence joins TRBV28 and TRBJ1-5; perhaps TRBD1 as D (5 bases). Germline values: CDR1 MDHEN, CDR2 SYDVKM. V lost 4 bases and J lost 4, with 11 bases in between. The CDR3 contains 14 residues. The CDR3 loop reads CASSSLGGNQPQHF. CDR3 DNA: TGTGCCAGCAGTTCCCTCGGGGGAAATCAGCCCCAGCATTTT.

This chain joins TRBV7-9 and TRBJ1-2, with TRBD1 matching 8 bases. The CDR3 is 14 amino acids. After removal of 7 bases from V and 2 bases from J, the junction contained 6 bases not matched to a gene. The V gene's germline CDR1 is SEHNR and CDR2 FQNEAQ (reference sequence). The CDR3 protein is CASTTGGGNYGYTF. The CDR3 bases are TGTGCCAGCACTACAGGGGGGGGGAACTATGGCTACACCTTC.